This entry describes one TCR beta chain. Its antigen remains unknown. The data were taken from a study of PD-L1 blockade in urothelial cancer. Study-level findings and limits: Where pretreatment blood TCR clonality fell below the median, better survival was predicted.

Noted time point: peripheral blood 6 weeks after treatment start. Per the germline V gene, CDR1 is LNHDA and CDR2 is SQIVND (reference sequence). The CDR3 runs 15 residues. Trimming cost V 7 bases and J 7 bases; bases outside gene matches: 5. Only in-frame clones appear in the TCRdb table, and some are missing; sequencing was by immunoSEQ multiplex PCR. Among around 19,000 clones listed, about 83% were seen once. The starting material was PBMCs, obtained around atezolizumab (anti-PD-L1) treatment. This receptor was taken from a man aged 45-65 years with urothelial cancer. J is TRBJ2-1 and V is TRBV19, with 15 bases aligning to TRBD2. The CDR3 spells CASTEGTSGRNEQFF. CDR3 DNA sequence: TGTGCCAGTACCGAGGGGACTAGCGGGAGGAATGAGCAGTTCTTC.